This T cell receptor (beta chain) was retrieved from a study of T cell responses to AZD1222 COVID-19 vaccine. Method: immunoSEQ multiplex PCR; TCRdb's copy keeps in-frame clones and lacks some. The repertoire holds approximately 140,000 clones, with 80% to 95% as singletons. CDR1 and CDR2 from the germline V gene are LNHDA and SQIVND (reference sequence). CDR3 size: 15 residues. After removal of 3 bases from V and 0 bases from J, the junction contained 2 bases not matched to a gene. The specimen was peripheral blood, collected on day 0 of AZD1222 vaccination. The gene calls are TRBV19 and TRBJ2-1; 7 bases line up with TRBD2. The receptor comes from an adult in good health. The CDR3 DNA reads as TGTGCCAGTAGTATGAGCGGGACCTCCTACAATGAGCAGTTCTTC. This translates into CASSMSGTSYNEQFF.